A single sample is the source of the 3 T cell receptor beta chains below, sequenced in a study of blood T cell repertoires in COVID-19. TCRdb's table, derived via immunoSEQ multiplex PCR, lists solely in-frame clones and lacks some. The table has tens of thousands of clones, around four fifths seen once; the top ten hold under 30%. Sequencing was done on a sample of peripheral blood. The receptors originated from a human donor in a cohort sampled during active COVID-19.

The chain employs TRBV11-2 and TRBJ2-5; D is uncertain. Trimming took 0 bases from V and 5 from J, leaving 10 bases between them. This CDR3 has 14 residues. Germline V CDR1 and CDR2: SGHAT, FQNNGV. The DNA for the CDR3 is TGTGCCAGCAGCTTAGATCTGGCCGTTGAGACCCAGTACTTC. It codes for CASSLDLAVETQYF.

The J gene is TRBJ2-7, the V gene TRBV12-3 or TRBV12-4; no clear D gene. V was trimmed by 5 bases and J by 0 bases, leaving 8 bases between them. The CDR3 runs 13 residues. Here the CDR3 DNA reads TGTGCCAGCAGTCCCAAGCTCTCCTACGAGCAGTACTTC. Its translation is CASSPKLSYEQYF.

V and J are TRBV18 and TRBJ1-5, with 9 bases that match TRBD1. There are 16 residues in the CDR3. Trimming cost V 4 bases and J 1 base; bases outside gene matches: 5. The germline gives CDR1 KGHSH, CDR2 LQKENI. The CDR3 region is CASSLAGTGSNQPQHF. The DNA of the CDR3 is TGTGCCAGCTCACTAGCCGGGACAGGGAGCAATCAGCCCCAGCATTTT.